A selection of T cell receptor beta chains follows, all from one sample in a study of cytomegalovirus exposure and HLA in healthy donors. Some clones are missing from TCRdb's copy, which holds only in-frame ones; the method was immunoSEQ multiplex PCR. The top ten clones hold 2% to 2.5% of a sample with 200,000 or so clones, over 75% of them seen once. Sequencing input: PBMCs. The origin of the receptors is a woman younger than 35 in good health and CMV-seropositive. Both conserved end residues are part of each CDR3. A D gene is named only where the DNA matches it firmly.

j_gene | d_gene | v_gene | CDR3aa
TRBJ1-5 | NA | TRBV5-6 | CASSLELRQPQHF
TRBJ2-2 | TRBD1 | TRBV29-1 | CSARTVILAGGPGELFF
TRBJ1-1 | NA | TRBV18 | CASSRTGTPELNTEAFF
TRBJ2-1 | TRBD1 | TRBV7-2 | CASSSGTGYNEQFF
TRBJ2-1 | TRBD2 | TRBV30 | CAWNGLAESSYNEQFF
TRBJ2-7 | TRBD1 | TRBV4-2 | CASSQDETGGSYEQYF
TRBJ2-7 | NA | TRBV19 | CASSISQAYEQYF
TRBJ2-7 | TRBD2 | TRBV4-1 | CASSQGVGSGSSYEQYF
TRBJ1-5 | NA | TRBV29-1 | CSVGLGPGQPQHF
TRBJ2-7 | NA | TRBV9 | CASSADSVDEQYF
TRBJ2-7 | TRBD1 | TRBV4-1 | CASSQDGGTGFEQYF
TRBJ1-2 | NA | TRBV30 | CAWSADIYGYTF
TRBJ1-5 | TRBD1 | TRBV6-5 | CASSKTGGLGQPQHF
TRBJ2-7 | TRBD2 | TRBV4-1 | CASSQDRGTSGMSWEQYF
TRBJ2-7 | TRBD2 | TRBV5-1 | CASSVPGLAEDEQYF
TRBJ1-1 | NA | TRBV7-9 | CASSLVNTRNTEAFF
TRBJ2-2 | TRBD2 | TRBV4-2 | CASSQLAGGTNTGELFF
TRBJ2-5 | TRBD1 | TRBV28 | CVSNAHRGPVETQYF
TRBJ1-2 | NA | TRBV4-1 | CASSQPGRNPNYGYTF
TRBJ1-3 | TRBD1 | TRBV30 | CAWAGGGNTIYF
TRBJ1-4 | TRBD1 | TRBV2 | CASRGQGAAEKLFF
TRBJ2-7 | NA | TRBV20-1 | CSAGQREQYF
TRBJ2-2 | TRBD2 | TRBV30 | CAGSSGRAAGELFF
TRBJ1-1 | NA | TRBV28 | CASRPRGGEAFF
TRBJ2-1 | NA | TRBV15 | CATSRGLSSYNEQFF
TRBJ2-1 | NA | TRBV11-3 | CASSLGGGEPYNEQFF
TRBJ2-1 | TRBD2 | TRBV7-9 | CASSLTSGSGYNEQFF
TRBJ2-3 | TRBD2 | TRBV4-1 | CASSDWGAGGGPDTQYF
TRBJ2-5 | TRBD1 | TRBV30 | CAWSVGQGGETQYF
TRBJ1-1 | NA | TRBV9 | CASTLGGADTEAFF
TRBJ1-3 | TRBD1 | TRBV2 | CASIGQGVDGNTIYF
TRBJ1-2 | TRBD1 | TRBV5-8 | CASSFIGTGALGYTF
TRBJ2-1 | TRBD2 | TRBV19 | CASSPSSGRFSYNEQFF
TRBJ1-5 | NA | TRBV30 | CAWGRSRGHLSNQPQHF
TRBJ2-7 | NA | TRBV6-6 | CASSYDTSYEQYF
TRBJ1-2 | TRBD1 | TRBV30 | CAWDRARNYGYTF
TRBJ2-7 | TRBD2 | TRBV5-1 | CASSLRGGGSYEQYF
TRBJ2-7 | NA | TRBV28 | CASSLEGTGYEQYF
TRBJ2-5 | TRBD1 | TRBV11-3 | CASSLSGTVRETQYF
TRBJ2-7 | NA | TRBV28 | CASSLGRGPYEQYF
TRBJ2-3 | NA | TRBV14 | CASSQGLAFTDTQYF
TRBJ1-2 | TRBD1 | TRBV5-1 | CASSLGDRDYGYTF
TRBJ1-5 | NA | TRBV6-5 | CASSYSRRSNQPQHF
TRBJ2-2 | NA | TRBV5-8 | CASSLLSGELFF
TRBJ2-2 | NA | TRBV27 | CASSPRDSNTGELFF
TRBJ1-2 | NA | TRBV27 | CASSPRGQWGYTF
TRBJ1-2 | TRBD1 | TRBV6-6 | CASSYSKGGNGYTF
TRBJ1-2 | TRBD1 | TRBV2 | CASRRRTGQTNYGYTF
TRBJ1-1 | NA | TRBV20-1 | CSAEGSTEAFF
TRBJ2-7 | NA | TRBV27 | CASSSHSTGSYEQYF
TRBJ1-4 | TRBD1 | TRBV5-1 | CASSLGTGAFTTNEKLFF
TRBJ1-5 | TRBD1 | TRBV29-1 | CSVTTGSSNQPQHF
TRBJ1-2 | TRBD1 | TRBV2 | CASTPRGNTYGYTF
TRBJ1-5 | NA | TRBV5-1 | CASSTGQQNQPQHF